A selection of T cell receptor beta chains follows, all from one sample in a study of blood T cell repertoires in COVID-19. Libraries were prepared by immunoSEQ multiplex PCR; TCRdb keeps only in-frame clonotypes and omits some of them. The sample lists 250,000 to 300,000 clones, 88% seen once, with roughly 0.8% in the top ten. What was sequenced was peripheral blood. These receptors were collected from a woman younger than 45 with acute or convalescent COVID-19. Each CDR3 is given with its conserved first and last residue. Each record gives: J gene, D gene, V gene, clone size, CDR3 DNA, CDR3 protein. The D gene is left open where the match is weak. Some rows mark clone size as missing; the rest say once, few, many or name a class of expanded clone.

TRBJ2-3 | TRBD2 | TRBV6-2/TRBV6-3 | few | TGTGCCAGCAGTCGGACCGGGACTAGTGGGGCAGATACGCAGTATTTT | CASSRTGTSGADTQYF
TRBJ1-5 | TRBD1 | TRBV6-6 | few | TGTGCCAGCAGCAAACGGACAGGGCATCAGCCCCAGCATTTT | CASSKRTGHQPQHF
TRBJ2-7 | - | TRBV5-1 | - | TGCGCCAGCAGCTTGGGCCACAGGTCCTCCTACGAGCAGTACTTC | CASSLGHRSSYEQYF
TRBJ2-1 | - | TRBV7-9 | - | TGTGCCAGCAGCCCGAAAAGGCGACTTACCAATGAGCAGTTCTTC | CASSPKRRLTNEQFF
TRBJ1-2 | TRBD1 | TRBV27 | - | TGTGCCAGCAGTTTCGGACAGGACTATGGCTACACCTTC | CASSFGQDYGYTF
TRBJ1-3 | - | TRBV3-1/TRBV3-2 | - | TGTGCCAGCAGCCCCCGTTTTGAATCCGTAGAGGGAAACACCATATATTTT | CASSPRFESVEGNTIYF
TRBJ2-3 | TRBD1 | TRBV5-1 | - | TGCGCCAGCAGACTCAGGACAGGGAGAACAGATACGCAGTATTTT | CASRLRTGRTDTQYF
TRBJ1-5 | - | TRBV9 | - | TGTGCCAGCAGCCCCGCGGGAGGGGCCTGGCAGCCCCAGCATTTT | CASSPAGGAWQPQHF
TRBJ2-4 | TRBD2 | TRBV29-1 | - | TGCAGCGTCCTTAACCGACTAGCGGGTAGTCAAAACATTCAGTACTTC | CSVLNRLAGSQNIQYF
TRBJ2-1 | TRBD2 | TRBV6-5 | - | TGTGCCAGCAGTAATAGCGGGATCCATGAGCAGTTCTTC | CASSNSGIHEQFF
TRBJ2-5 | TRBD2 | TRBV7-9 | - | TGTGCCAGCAGCTTTCTGACTAGCGGGGAAGAGACCCAGTACTTC | CASSFLTSGEETQYF
TRBJ1-5 | - | TRBV5-1 | - | TGCGCCAGCAGCCCAAGGGGAGACGGGATAGCGGAGCCCCAGCATTTT | CASSPRGDGIAEPQHF
TRBJ2-2 | - | TRBV6-1 | - | TGTGCCAGCAGTGAAATGCGGCGGGCCTCAACCGGGGAGCTGTTTTTT | CASSEMRRASTGELFF
TRBJ1-2 | TRBD1 | TRBV12-5 | - | TGTGCTAGTGGTCATGGACAGGGGGGCTACGGCTACACCTTC | CASGHGQGGYGYTF
TRBJ1-6 | TRBD1 | TRBV30 | - | TGTGCCTGGGCCGGGACAGGGATTTCACCCCTCCACTTT | CAWAGTGISPLHF
TRBJ2-7 | TRBD1 | TRBV3-1/TRBV3-2 | - | TGTGCCAGCAGCCAAGATGGATCGGGGGGACAGGGGGCCTACGAGCAGTACTTC | CASSQDGSGGQGAYEQYF
TRBJ2-3 | - | TRBV12-5 | once | TGTGCTAGTGACCGACGCAAGGCGGGGAATCGTCGCGATACGCAGTATTTT | CASDRRKAGNRRDTQYF
TRBJ2-3 | - | TRBV11-3 | - | TGTGCCAGCAGTCAGGGGAAGGGCCTGGGTACAGATACGCAGTATTTT | CASSQGKGLGTDTQYF
TRBJ2-7 | - | TRBV5-8 | few | TGTGCCAGCAGCTTGGACAGGGTCCACGAGCAGTACTTC | CASSLDRVHEQYF
TRBJ1-2 | TRBD1 | TRBV3-1/TRBV3-2 | - | TGTGCCAGCAGCTCATCGCCGGGACAGGGAAATGGCTACACCTTC | CASSSSPGQGNGYTF
TRBJ2-1 | TRBD1 | TRBV11-2 | - | TGTGCCAGCAGCTTAGGGTACAGGGGGCGCGGGCAGTTCTTC | CASSLGYRGRGQFF
TRBJ2-1 | TRBD2 | TRBV4-3 | - | TGCGCCAGCAGCCAGGAGACTAGCGGGAGCTACAATGAGCAGTTCTTC | CASSQETSGSYNEQFF
TRBJ1-6 | - | TRBV6-5 | - | TGTGCCAGCAGTTACGATGCGGGTAATTCACCCCTCCACTTT | CASSYDAGNSPLHF
TRBJ2-3 | - | TRBV11-3 | - | TGTGCCAGCAGCTTAGGGTCCACTAGCACAGATACGCAGTATTTT | CASSLGSTSTDTQYF
TRBJ1-1 | - | TRBV7-9 | - | TGTGCCAGCACTTATAAATCCGGTTGGAACACTGAAGCTTTCTTT | CASTYKSGWNTEAFF
TRBJ2-1 | - | TRBV19 | - | TGTGCCAGTAGTATAGGACAGGTCTCCTACAATGAGCAGTTCTTC | CASSIGQVSYNEQFF
TRBJ2-7 | - | TRBV5-4 | - | TGTGCCAGCAGCTTGCTTGGCGGCAACTCCTACGAGCAGTACTTC | CASSLLGGNSYEQYF
TRBJ2-2 | TRBD1 | TRBV30 | - | TGTGCCTGGAAAAGACAGGGCCCCACCGGGGAGCTGTTTTTT | CAWKRQGPTGELFF
TRBJ2-2 | - | TRBV6-2/TRBV6-3 | once | TGTGCCAGCAGTGCGATAAGGAACACCGGGGAGCTGTTTTTT | CASSAIRNTGELFF
TRBJ2-4 | - | TRBV15 | - | TGTGCCACCAGCTTCAGCGCGGATATTCAGTACTTC | CATSFSADIQYF
TRBJ1-1 | TRBD1 | TRBV28 | - | TGTGCCAGCAGTTTATGGAGGGGGCTCGGTACTGAAGCTTTCTTT | CASSLWRGLGTEAFF
TRBJ2-1 | TRBD1 | TRBV5-1 | - | TGCGCCAGCAGCTCCCGACAGGGGGCAACCCAGTTCTTC | CASSSRQGATQFF
TRBJ2-5 | - | TRBV30 | - | TGTGCCTGGAGCTCACCAGGTTTCGAGACCCAGTACTTC | CAWSSPGFETQYF
TRBJ2-7 | - | TRBV4-3 | - | TGCGCCAGCAGCCAAGATTCGAGCGGAAGCTCCTACGAGCAGTACTTC | CASSQDSSGSSYEQYF
TRBJ2-2 | - | TRBV30 | - | TGTGCCTGGAGGGCACCAAACACCGGGGAGCTGTTTTTT | CAWRAPNTGELFF
TRBJ1-5 | TRBD1 | TRBV19 | - | TGTGCCAGTAGTACTACCGGGACAGTCCTTAATCAGCCCCAGCATTTT | CASSTTGTVLNQPQHF
TRBJ2-5 | TRBD2 | TRBV30 | - | TGTGCCTGGATCCCGGGACTACTAGAAGAGACCCAGTACTTC | CAWIPGLLEETQYF
TRBJ1-2 | - | TRBV25-1 | - | TGTGCCAGCAGTGAAGGATGGACTGACTATGGCTACACCTTC | CASSEGWTDYGYTF
TRBJ1-1 | - | TRBV5-8 | - | TGTGCCAGCAGCTTATTCGTCCGGAGCCGGGATGAAGCTTTCTTT | CASSLFVRSRDEAFF
TRBJ2-7 | TRBD1 | TRBV30 | - | TGTGCCTGGAGCAAATTCGACAGGGTCCCCTACGAGCAGTACTTC | CAWSKFDRVPYEQYF
TRBJ2-2 | - | TRBV5-1 | - | TGCGCCAGCAGCAGGGGCTCAGACACCGGGGAGCTGTTTTTT | CASSRGSDTGELFF
TRBJ2-7 | TRBD2 | TRBV11-3 | - | TGTGCCAGCGAGGGAGGGGCATCTGGGCGTTTCGAGCAGTACTTC | CASEGGASGRFEQYF
TRBJ2-1 | TRBD2 | TRBV5-1 | - | TGCGCCAGCAGCTTGACGGGACTAGCGGGGGGGTGGAGCAATGAGCAGTTCTTC | CASSLTGLAGGWSNEQFF
TRBJ2-3 | TRBD2 | TRBV4-3 | - | TGCGCCAGCAGCCAAGTCGGGACTAGCGGGAGCGGGGATACGCAGTATTTT | CASSQVGTSGSGDTQYF
TRBJ2-5 | - | TRBV21-1 | once | TGTGCCAGCAGCAAAGGCGGGCGGGGGGTCGAGACCCAGTACTTC | CASSKGGRGVETQYF
TRBJ2-7 | - | TRBV6-2/TRBV6-3 | few | TGTGCCAGCAGCTTCGTTGGGGGCGGATCCTACGAGCAGTACTTC | CASSFVGGGSYEQYF
TRBJ2-7 | - | TRBV6-2/TRBV6-3 | once | TGTGCCAGCAGTTACGGACACCAAAGGGGCTACGAGCAGTACTTC | CASSYGHQRGYEQYF
TRBJ1-1 | TRBD1 | TRBV10-3 | - | TGTGCCATCAGTGAGTCGCGACAGGGTAATACGAACACTGAAGCTTTCTTT | CAISESRQGNTNTEAFF
TRBJ2-2 | - | TRBV19 | - | TGTGCCAGTAGTATAGATCCGGTTCCCGGGGAGCTGTTTTTT | CASSIDPVPGELFF
TRBJ2-7 | TRBD1 | TRBV3-1/TRBV3-2 | - | TGTGCCAGCAGCCATCGACAGGGTCCGGCCTACGAGCAGTACTTC | CASSHRQGPAYEQYF
TRBJ2-7 | - | TRBV13 | - | TGTGCCAGCAGCCCCGGGACAAGCTACGAGCAGTACTTC | CASSPGTSYEQYF
TRBJ1-6 | TRBD1 | TRBV7-8 | - | TGTGCCAGCAGCTCCAGGGGGCTTAATTCACCCCTCCACTTT | CASSSRGLNSPLHF
TRBJ1-2 | - | TRBV6-5 | - | TGTGCCACTAAGCGGGAGGGGGACTATGGCTACACCTTC | CATKREGDYGYTF
TRBJ1-4 | TRBD1 | TRBV5-1 | - | TGCGCCAGCAGCTCCGGGACAGGGTTTCGGAAACTGTTTTTT | CASSSGTGFRKLFF
TRBJ2-7 | - | TRBV7-9 | - | TGTGCCAGCAGCTTAGTTCCCAGGGCGATCTACGAGCAGTACTTC | CASSLVPRAIYEQYF